This TCR beta chain was sequenced for a study of chemoradiotherapy in HPV16-positive cancers. Points from the study as a whole: Only a couple of HPV16-positive patients supplied the functional HPV-specificity definition.

Data came from immunoSEQ multiplex PCR; TCRdb stores just in-frame clones and leaves some out. The table has around 14,000 clones, around 90% seen once. The germline V gene encodes CDR1 SGDLS and CDR2 YYNGEE. Trimming took 7 bases from V and 4 from J, leaving 17 bases between them. The CDR3 runs to 15 residues. Note on this clone: Its target is not known.

The starting material was blood, obtained from a patient who underwent chemoradiotherapy. The sequence was collected from a human donor with HPV-associated anogenital cancer. The V call is TRBV9, the J call TRBJ2-2, with a tentative D call TRBD2 (6 bases). The chain's CDR3 is CASQPPLGGTGELFF. CDR3 in DNA: TGTGCCAGCCAACCCCCTCTGGGAGGCACCGGGGAGCTGTTTTTT.